What follows is one T cell receptor (beta chain) and its context. What it binds is unknown. The CDR3 spans 16 residues. The germline gives CDR1 DFQATT, CDR2 SNEGSKA (reference sequence). J lost 1 base, V lost 6 bases, and 13 bases had no gene match. This entry comes from a study of T cells after yellow fever vaccination. Study-wide points: It was the secondary response that reached its peak faster, day 5 versus 15, but it was weaker.

TCRdb called the 5' RACE reads again in MiXCR, with one record for every CDR3 protein. The profile shows hundreds of thousands of distinct CDR3 sequences, approximately 21% of them singletons. V and J are TRBV20-1 and TRBJ2-5; 8 bases match TRBD2. The TCR was taken from a man aged 25 to 40 who received the YFV17D yellow fever vaccine. The sequenced sample was PBMCs, obtained 15 days after the yellow fever booster vaccination. The CDR3 sequence is CSATGGGFGAQETQYF. In nucleotides, the CDR3 is TGCAGTGCCACGGGGGGGGGATTCGGGGCCCAAGAGACCCAGTACTTC.